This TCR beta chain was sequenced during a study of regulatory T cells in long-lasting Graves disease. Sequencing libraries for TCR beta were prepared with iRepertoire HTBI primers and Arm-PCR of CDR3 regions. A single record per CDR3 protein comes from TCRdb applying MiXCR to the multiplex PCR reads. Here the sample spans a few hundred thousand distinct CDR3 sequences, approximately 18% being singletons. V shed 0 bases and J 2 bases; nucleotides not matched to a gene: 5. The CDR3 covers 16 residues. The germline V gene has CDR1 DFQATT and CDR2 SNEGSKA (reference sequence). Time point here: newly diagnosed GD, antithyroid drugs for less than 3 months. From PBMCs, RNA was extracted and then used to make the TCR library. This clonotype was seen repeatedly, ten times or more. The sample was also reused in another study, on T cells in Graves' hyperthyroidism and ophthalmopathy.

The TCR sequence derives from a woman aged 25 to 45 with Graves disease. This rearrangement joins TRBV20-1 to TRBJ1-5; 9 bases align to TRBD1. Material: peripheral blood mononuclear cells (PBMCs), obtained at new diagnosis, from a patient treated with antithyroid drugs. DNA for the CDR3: TGCAGTGCTAGAGATCTGGGACAGGGACGCAATCAGCCCCAGCATTTT. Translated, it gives CSARDLGQGRNQPQHF.